These T cell receptor beta chains were read from a single sample in a study of early T cells in non-severe SARS-CoV-2 infection. TCRdb reprocessed the 5' RACE reads with MiXCR, giving one entry per CDR3 protein. The sample has tens of thousands of distinct CDR3 sequences, 12% seen once. This sample comprised whole blood, obtained at baseline. The origin of the receptors is an adult who was a healthcare worker with PCR-confirmed SARS-CoV-2 infection or an uninfected control (not recorded which). The donor label of this sample is uncertain. Each CDR3 is given with its conserved first and last residue. A D gene is named only where the DNA matches it firmly. Some rows have no size entry. The others give once, few or many, or a class for an expanded clone.

J gene	V gene	clone size	CDR3 length	D gene	CDR3 protein	CDR3 DNA
TRBJ2-3	TRBV27	many	15	TRBD1	CASSPQGVGTDTQYF	TGTGCCAGCAGTCCTCAGGGGGTTGGCACAGATACGCAGTATTTT
TRBJ1-2	TRBV5-1	-	12	-	CASSLVSDGYTF	TGCGCCAGCAGCTTGGTTTCAGATGGCTACACCTTC
TRBJ1-2	TRBV13	few	13	-	CASSGRVSYGYTF	TGTGCCAGCAGCGGGCGCGTTTCATATGGCTACACCTTC
TRBJ1-6	TRBV7-9	few	15	-	CASSEGKTYGGTLHF	TGTGCCAGCAGCGAAGGAAAAACGTACGGGGGCACCCTCCACTTT
TRBJ2-3	TRBV27	-	15	-	CASSLSRLGRDTQYF	TGTGCCAGCAGTTTATCACGGCTAGGAAGGGATACGCAGTATTTT
TRBJ1-2	TRBV6-2/TRBV6-3	-	16	-	CASSWTGTADRYGYTF	TGTGCCAGCAGTTGGACCGGGACGGCGGACAGATATGGCTACACCTTC
TRBJ2-5	TRBV12-3/TRBV12-4	-	14	TRBD1	CASSRDSVQETQYF	TGTGCCAGCAGTCGGGACAGCGTGCAAGAGACCCAGTACTTC
TRBJ1-5	TRBV20-1	-	12	-	CSARYRVSPSIF	-
TRBJ2-5	TRBV3-1	many	12	-	CASSPLGETQYF	TGTGCCAGCAGCCCCCTGGGTGAGACCCAGTACTTC
TRBJ1-2	TRBV3-1	-	13	-	CASSPGLPDGYTF	TGTGCCAGCAGCCCGGGCCTCCCGGATGGCTACACCTTC
TRBJ1-1	TRBV6-5	many	15	-	CASSYSNTGNTEAFF	TGTGCCAGCAGTTACTCTAATACAGGGAACACTGAAGCTTTCTTT
TRBJ1-5	TRBV27	many	16	-	CASSDSFRAGNQPQHF	TGTGCCAGCAGTGACAGTTTCCGGGCCGGCAATCAGCCCCAGCATTTT
TRBJ1-1	TRBV6-2/TRBV6-3	-	14	TRBD1	CASRRDRGGTEAFF	TGTGCCAGCAGGAGAGACAGGGGCGGCACTGAAGCTTTCTTT
TRBJ1-2	TRBV19	few	14	-	CASSIGQKNYGYTF	TGTGCCAGTAGTATTGGGCAAAAGAACTATGGCTACACCTTC
TRBJ1-4	TRBV5-8	-	14	-	CASSLAPTREKLFF	TGTGCCAGCAGCCTTGCCCCGACAAGGGAAAAACTGTTTTTT
TRBJ2-3	TRBV7-2	few	16	TRBD2	CASSLRLAGSTDTQYF	TGTGCCAGCAGCCTAAGACTAGCGGGGAGCACAGATACGCAGTATTTT
TRBJ2-3	TRBV5-1	few	15	TRBD2	CASKFSGERTDTQYF	TGCGCCAGTAAATTTAGCGGGGAACGCACAGATACGCAGTATTTT
TRBJ1-2	TRBV5-1	-	14	-	CASSLAPVNYGYTF	TGCGCCAGCAGCTTGGCCCCAGTGAACTATGGCTACACCTTC
TRBJ1-3	TRBV10-3	few	17	-	CAINSGLAGKFGNTIYF	TGTGCCATCAACTCTGGGTTGGCAGGAAAATTTGGAAACACCATATATTTT
TRBJ2-1	TRBV10-1	few	16	TRBD1	CASSYDRDRGYNEQFF	TGCGCCAGCAGCTACGACCGGGACAGGGGATACAATGAGCAGTTCTTC
TRBJ2-2	TRBV9	few	15	-	CASSPDLTNTGELFF	TGTGCCAGCAGCCCGGATTTGACAAACACCGGGGAGCTGTTTTTT
TRBJ1-2	TRBV12-3/TRBV12-4	few	13	TRBD1	CASSRGQISGYTF	TGTGCCAGCAGCAGGGGACAGATAAGTGGCTACACCTTC
TRBJ2-1	TRBV3-1	-	16	TRBD2	CASSHSERGGYNEQFF	TGTGCCAGCAGCCATTCCGAGCGGGGGGGCTACAATGAGCAGTTCTTC
TRBJ2-3	TRBV7-6	-	15	-	CASSRLGGNTDTQYF	TGTGCCAGCAGTCGACTTGGGGGGAACACAGATACGCAGTATTTT
TRBJ1-1	TRBV5-1	few	15	-	CASSLMGHRNTEAFF	TGCGCCAGCAGCTTAATGGGACACCGGAACACTGAAGCTTTCTTT
TRBJ2-1	TRBV5-1	-	17	-	CASSWDPRVSSPREQFF	TGCGCCAGCAGCTGGGACCCCAGGGTATCCTCTCCTCGCGAGCAGTTCTTC
TRBJ1-2	TRBV4-2	many	15	-	CASSQDYTVNYGYTF	TGTGCCAGCAGCCAAGATTACACAGTCAACTATGGCTACACCTTC
TRBJ2-2	TRBV9	-	15	-	CASSVDGGNTGELFF	TGTGCCAGCAGCGTAGACGGGGGCAACACCGGGGAGCTGTTTTTT
TRBJ2-2	TRBV2	many	11	-	CASSLTGELFF	TGTGCCAGCAGTCTGACCGGGGAGCTGTTTTTT
TRBJ1-4	TRBV5-8	few	18	-	CASSTTLGRGFGGEKLFF	TGTGCCAGCAGCACAACCTTGGGCAGGGGATTCGGTGGTGAAAAACTGTTTTTT
TRBJ2-5	TRBV7-9	-	14	TRBD1	CASRDGTVQETQYF	TGTGCCAGCAGAGATGGGACAGTCCAAGAGACCCAGTACTTC
TRBJ1-1	TRBV5-1	-	15	TRBD1	CASSTQTGTNTEAFF	TGCGCCAGCAGCACCCAGACAGGGACGAACACTGAAGCTTTCTTT
TRBJ2-2	TRBV24-1	many	16	TRBD2	CATSDPGGGPTGELFF	TGTGCCACCAGTGATCCTGGGGGGGGACCCACCGGGGAGCTGTTTTTT
TRBJ2-3	TRBV7-2	-	15	-	CASSFGTLGTDTQYF	TGTGCCAGCAGCTTTGGAACCTTGGGGACAGATACGCAGTATTTT
TRBJ1-2	TRBV6-6	-	10	-	CASRNGGYTF	TGTGCCAGCAGGAATGGGGGCTACACCTTC
TRBJ2-5	TRBV20-1	few	14	-	CSAAYGTNQETQYF	TGCAGTGCTGCATACGGGACGAACCAAGAGACCCAGTACTTC
TRBJ1-1	TRBV3-1	few	16	-	CASSQEFSPSRAEAFF	TGTGCCAGCAGCCAAGAATTTTCCCCGTCACGCGCTGAAGCTTTCTTT
TRBJ2-1	TRBV10-3	-	14	TRBD2	CATGPSGGYNEQFF	TGTGCCACCGGACCTAGCGGGGGTTACAATGAGCAGTTCTTC
TRBJ2-3	TRBV6-2/TRBV6-3	-	14	-	CASSYTYSTDTQYF	TGTGCCAGCAGTTACACATACAGCACAGATACGCAGTATTTT
TRBJ2-4	TRBV21-1	-	12	-	CASNYTKNIQYF	TGTGCCAGCAACTATACCAAAAACATTCAGTACTTC
TRBJ2-3	TRBV9	-	15	-	CASSSPKGGTDTQYF	TGTGCCAGCAGCTCCCCCAAGGGGGGCACAGATACGCAGTATTTT
TRBJ2-3	TRBV2	few	15	-	CASSEGHLSTDTQYF	TGTGCCAGCAGCGAGGGACACTTAAGCACAGATACGCAGTATTTT
TRBJ1-4	TRBV6-1	-	13	-	CASRGNRAEKLFF	TGTGCCAGCAGGGGAAATCGAGCTGAAAAACTGTTTTTT
TRBJ2-5	TRBV7-9	many	14	-	CASSLVVSQETQYF	TGTGCCAGCAGCTTGGTGGTCAGTCAAGAGACCCAGTACTTC
TRBJ1-6	TRBV27	many	15	-	CARVAWGSPPSPLHF	TGTGCCCGCGTTGCGTGGGGCTCTCCCCCATCACCCCTCCACTTT
TRBJ2-5	TRBV5-1	-	15	TRBD2	CASSLPSGGAETQYF	TGCGCCAGCAGCTTGCCCAGCGGGGGGGCCGAGACCCAGTACTTC